One T cell receptor beta chain is described in this entry. These data originate in a study of OX40 agonist ivuxolimab in advanced cancers. As for the study in general: An agonistic human IgG2 monoclonal antibody against OX40 (CD134) was given. Partial responses were achieved by three patients, of whom one had hepatocellular carcinoma and two had cutaneous melanoma.

The trim removed 4 bases at V and 7 bases at J, leaving 7 bases unmatched. Germline CDR1 reads SGHNT; CDR2 reads YYREEE (reference sequence). There are 14 residues in the CDR3. Using immunoSEQ multiplex PCR, the repertoire was profiled, and TCRdb retains in-frame clones only, with some absent. The table has about 77,000 clones, roughly 91% seen once. The sequence was obtained from an adult with an advanced solid tumor such as melanoma, head and neck, liver or kidney cancer. The sample was CD4+ or CD8+ T cells sorted from blood, taken in a trial of the OX40 agonist ivuxolimab. The J gene is TRBJ2-1, the V gene TRBV5-4; 8 bases are a match to TRBD1. The CDR3 DNA is TGTGCCAGCAGCCTGGAGCAGGGGGCTAATGAGCAGTTCTTC. As protein: CASSLEQGANEQFF.